This T cell receptor (beta chain) emerged from a study of response to subunit inactivated influenza vaccine (dated 2018 in TCRdb). For context, the study as a whole: To follow how T cells responded to a trivalent subunit inactivated influenza vaccine, the researchers relied on deep quantitative profiling of the T cell receptor repertoire. The investigation overall reported the following: The authors suggested that each seasonal influenza vaccination may recruit only a limited number of new T cells.

Library preparation was by RT-PCR. TCRdb lists the instrument as Illumina HiSeq 2500. Through fastp at Q25 and MiXCR, TCRdb rebuilt clones from the public reads, retaining in-frame beta chains. All rows with the same CDR3 protein become a single entry with the most common DNA and genes. This sample is represented by 300,000 to 350,000 distinct CDR3 sequences; roughly 22% of them were singletons. The ten largest clones represent more than 8.5% of the sample. On this clonotype itself: No antigen is known for it. No base quality information exists; no much larger clone differs at one position.

V and J lose 2 bases and 6 bases, and a span of 17 bases separates them. Based on the germline V gene, the CDR1 and CDR2 sequences are MNHNS and SASEGT. Including the terminal cysteine and phenylalanine, the CDR3 comprises 15 residues. Only the CDR3 DNA stays, 45 bases, in frame from base 1. The sequence derives from a man between 50 and 70 years old who received an inactivated influenza vaccine. Donor details come from another sample of the same person, matched by shared clones. Recombination connected TRBV6-1 to TRBJ2-7, and perhaps TRBD1 as D gene, on 6 matching bases. Here the sequenced sample was PBMCs from blood, taken less than 22 months after vaccination. In nucleotide form, the sequence is TGTGCCAGCAGTGAACTGGCAGGGGCAGCCCTCGAGCAGTACTTC. This is translated as CASSELAGAALEQYF.